Each of the 2 T cell receptor beta chains below was sequenced from the same sample in a study of shared clonotypes between healthy human individuals. Repertoires were generated with immunoSEQ multiplex PCR, while TCRdb's copy carries only in-frame clones and drops some. The sample has around 1.9 million clones; about 93% are singletons. Naive CD8 cells lacked CD45RO, underwent positive selection for CCR7 and left out terminally differentiated effector memory CD45RA+ cells. What was sequenced was naive CD8+ T cells from PBMCs. The source of these receptors is a man younger than 35 in good health. Some clones in this sample may be carry-over from other donors' samples.

The rearrangement links TRBV11-2 to TRBJ2-2; TRBD2 aligns across 8 bases. Germline CDR1 SGHAT, CDR2 FQNNGV. V gave up 0 bases and J gave up 3 bases; unmatched junction bases: 12. This CDR3 has 19 amino acids. CDR3 residues: CASSLDLSGRGVDTGELFF. The CDR3 DNA reads as TGTGCCAGCAGCTTAGATCTCAGCGGGAGAGGGGTGGACACCGGGGAGCTGTTTTTT. Together with reference TRBV11-2 and TRBJ2-2, the CDR3 gives the full variable domain: EAGVAQSPRYKIIEKRQSVAFWCNPISGHATLYWYQQILGQGPKLLIQFQNNGVVDDSQLPKDRFSAERLKGVDSTLKIQPAKLEDSAVYLCASSLDLSGRGVDTGELFFGEGSRLTVL.

The CDR3 DNA follows: TGTGCCAGCAGCCCGGGCTATTCCTACGAGCAGTACTTC. It yields the protein CASSPGYSYEQYF. The chain recombines TRBV27 with TRBJ2-7; D ambiguous. CDR1 is MNHEY and CDR2 is SMNVEV in the germline V gene (reference sequence). Trimming pared 6 bases from V and 1 base from J, leaving 10 bases between. The CDR3 is 13 residues long.